This record looks at one TCR beta chain sequence and its context. Its matching antigen is unknown. The data belong to a study of OX40 agonist ivuxolimab in advanced cancers. A history of autoimmune disease or systemic immunosuppression excluded patients. General study findings and limits: Clonal expansion by week 6 occurred in CD4+ and CD8+ blood T cells (at 0.1 to 3.0 mg/kg).

TCRdb keeps only in-frame clones here, not all; method: immunoSEQ multiplex PCR. The sample comprises 86,000 or so clones, 85% to 95% of which are singletons, and 2.8% rests with the top ten. The receptor was derived from an adult with an advanced solid tumor such as melanoma, head and neck, liver or kidney cancer. The input for sequencing was CD4+ or CD8+ T cells sorted from blood, taken in a trial of the OX40 agonist ivuxolimab.

The CDR3 DNA reads as TGTGCCAGCAGCATCTGGGGGGCTTCGAACACTGAAGCTTTCTTT. Amino acids: CASSIWGASNTEAFF. This chain joins TRBV5-5 and TRBJ1-1; TRBD1 might be the D (6 bases). V lost 4 bases and J 1 base, leaving 14 bases between the germline ends. In germline, CDR1 is SGHKS, CDR2 YYEKEE (reference sequence). This CDR3 contains 15 residues.